This TCR beta chain was profiled in a study of tumor-infiltrating lymphocytes in localized non-small cell lung cancer. Study background: Each patient gave resected tumor and non-adjacent uninvolved lung tissue.

Trimming took 4 bases from V and 4 from J, leaving 15 bases between them. The germline CDR1 and CDR2 sequences are SGDLS and YYNGEE. CDR3 length equals 15 residues. The table came from immunoSEQ multiplex PCR; TCRdb's copy has only in-frame clones and leaves some out. The table records thousands of clones, around 70% of them present only once. Overall study findings and caveats: T-cell fraction did not differ between immunotypes IM1 and IM2. Different pieces of the same tissue went to different assays, confounding technical variation with intratumor heterogeneity.

This clone was counted only a few times. The antigen is not known. The sequence came from a human donor with non-small cell lung cancer. The V and J genes are TRBV9 and TRBJ2-1; tentative D call: TRBD1 (6 bases). Sequenced sample: lung tumor tissue. The CDR3 spells CASSFWDTPYNEQFF. The CDR3 DNA sequence: TGTGCCAGCAGCTTCTGGGACACCCCTTACAATGAGCAGTTCTTC.